This T cell receptor beta chain was captured in a study of shared clonotypes between healthy human individuals. CDR1 and CDR2 (germline): SNHLY, FYNNEI. The germline V and J ends were trimmed by 4 bases and 0 bases, with 17 bases remaining between them. The CDR3 is 17 residues long. Using immunoSEQ multiplex PCR, the repertoire was profiled, and TCRdb retains in-frame clones only, with some absent. The data hold some 550,000 clones, with more than 95% observed a single time. V is TRBV2 and J is TRBJ2-3, with a weak D call TRBD2 (6 bases). The sample was naive CD4+ T cells sorted from blood. Subset denoted: CD45RA+ positively selected. The sequence came from a woman aged 25 to 39 in good health. CDR3 protein: CASSVRAGPKSTDTQYF. DNA for the CDR3: TGTGCCAGCAGTGTACGGGCGGGACCAAAGAGCACAGATACGCAGTATTTT.